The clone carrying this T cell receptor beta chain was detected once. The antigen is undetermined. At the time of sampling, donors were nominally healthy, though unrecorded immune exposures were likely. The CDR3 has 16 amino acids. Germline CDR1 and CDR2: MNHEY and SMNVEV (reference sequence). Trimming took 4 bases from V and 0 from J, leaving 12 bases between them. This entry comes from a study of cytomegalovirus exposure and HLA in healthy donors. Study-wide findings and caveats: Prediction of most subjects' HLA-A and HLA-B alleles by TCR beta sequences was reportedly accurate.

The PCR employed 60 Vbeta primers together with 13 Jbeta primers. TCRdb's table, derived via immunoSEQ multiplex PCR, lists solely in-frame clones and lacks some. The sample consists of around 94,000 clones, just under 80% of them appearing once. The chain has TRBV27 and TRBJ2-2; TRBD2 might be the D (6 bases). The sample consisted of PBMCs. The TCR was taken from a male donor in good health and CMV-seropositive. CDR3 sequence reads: CASSSLGGANTGELFF. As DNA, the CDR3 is TGTGCCAGCAGTTCCCTCGGCGGGGCGAACACCGGGGAGCTGTTTTTT.